These T cell receptor beta chains were read from a single sample in a study of T cells after yellow fever vaccination. TCRdb re-analysed the 5' RACE reads in MiXCR, keeping a single row per CDR3 protein. The sample includes 100,000 to 150,000 distinct CDR3 sequences, roughly 10% seen only once; the top ten take 40%. The source material was CD8+ T cells sorted from PBMCs, sampled on the day of the yellow fever booster vaccination. These receptors were taken from a man aged 18 to 30 who received the YFV17D yellow fever vaccine. Both conserved end residues are part of each CDR3. The D gene is left open where the match is weak. Not every row has a clone size; where given, it reads once, few, many or a size class.

d_gene	v_gene	j_gene	abundance	CDR3nt	CDR3aa
-	TRBV13	TRBJ1-1	few	TGTGCCAGCAGCTCCGGGGTAGCGGCTTTCTTT	CASSSGVAAFF
-	TRBV6-1	TRBJ1-4	-	TGTGCCAGCGGAGATCCCCCGGGGACGCGCGAAAAACTGTTTTTT	CASGDPPGTREKLFF
TRBD1	TRBV10-3	TRBJ2-3	many	TGTGCCCTTTCCCGACAGGGGAGCACAGATACGCAGTATTTT	CALSRQGSTDTQYF
TRBD1	TRBV7-6	TRBJ1-2	few	TGTGCCAGCAGCTTACTGGGACAGGGTGACTATGGCTACACCTTC	CASSLLGQGDYGYTF
-	TRBV27	TRBJ1-1	few	TGTGCCAGCAGTTTCTCGGCGCACGGGGCATCTTTCTTT	CASSFSAHGASFF
-	TRBV20-1	TRBJ2-7	many	TGCAGTGCTCGAGGTACAGGACCCTACGAGCAGTACTTC	CSARGTGPYEQYF
-	TRBV6-5	TRBJ1-2	few	TGTGCCAGCAGTTCGCAACCGGGACCGGAGGCCTTC	CASSSQPGPEAF
-	TRBV9	TRBJ2-3	-	TGTGCCAGCAGCGTTCTCGGAGGGGGCACAGATACGCAGTATTTT	CASSVLGGGTDTQYF
TRBD1	TRBV7-9	TRBJ1-2	few	TGTGCCAGCAGCGCTCCCGACAGGGCTGGCTACACCTTC	CASSAPDRAGYTF
TRBD1	TRBV12-3/TRBV12-4	TRBJ2-5	-	TGTGCCAGCAGAACACGGACCGGGACAGCGAGGGGGCGGGAGACCCAGTACTTC	CASRTRTGTARGRETQYF
-	TRBV7-2	TRBJ2-7	few	TGTGCCAGCAGCATTAGCGGTTACGAGCAGTACTTC	CASSISGYEQYF
-	TRBV19	TRBJ1-5	few	TGTGCCAGTAGTGTAGTGGGTATTAGCAATCAGCCCCAGCATTTT	CASSVVGISNQPQHF
-	TRBV7-8	TRBJ2-5	-	TGTGCCAGCAGCTTACGCAGGCAGGGCCATTTGGAGACCCAGTACTTC	CASSLRRQGHLETQYF
TRBD2	TRBV12-3/TRBV12-4	TRBJ2-5	many	TGTGCCAGCAGTTTAGGGGGGGGAGAGACCCAGTACTTC	CASSLGGGETQYF
-	TRBV5-4	TRBJ2-1	-	TGTGCCAGCAGCCCGGGGACCGAGCAGTTCTTC	CASSPGTEQFF